A single sample gave rise to the 14 T cell receptor beta chains below, sequenced in a study of cytomegalovirus exposure and HLA in healthy donors. Researchers ran the PCR with 60 Vbeta and 13 Jbeta primers. Clones were read by immunoSEQ multiplex PCR, and TCRdb kept only the in-frame ones, dropping some. The table lists about 130,000 clones, 10% to 13% of them singletons. What was sequenced was PBMCs. These receptor sequences come from a woman younger than 35 in good health and CMV-seropositive.

The chain couples TRBV10-3 to TRBJ2-6, with 10 nucleotides matching TRBD1. The CDR3 contains 17 residues. With 6 bases clipped from V and 0 bases from J, the junction kept 5 bases outside the gene matches. The germline gives CDR1 ENHRY, CDR2 SYGVKD. CDR3 DNA: TGTGCCATCAGGATGGGACAGGGGATCTCTGGGGCCAACGTCCTGACTTTC. Its protein is CAIRMGQGISGANVLTF.

This rearrangement joins TRBV30 to TRBJ2-3; a possible D gene is TRBD1 (5 bases). Germline CDR1 reads GTSNPN; CDR2 reads SVGIG (reference sequence). V dropped 0 bases and J dropped 9 bases, with 13 bases sitting between them. The CDR3 has 13 residues. The CDR3 region is CAWSVLGAGTQYF. In nucleotides, the CDR3 is TGTGCCTGGAGTGTATTAGGGGCAGGAACGCAGTATTTT.

CDR3 DNA sequence: TGTGCCAGCAGCTTAGTGGGACAGGGGGTTAATGAGCAGTTCTTC. It encodes CASSLVGQGVNEQFF. The rearrangement joins TRBV7-2 to TRBJ2-1; 11 positions agree with TRBD1. Germline trimming cut 1 base from V and 7 bases from J; bases unmatched to any gene: 3. Germline V gene data show CDR1 as SGHTA and CDR2 as FQGNSA. The CDR3 loop spans 15 amino acids.

This clone was counted only a few times. The rearrangement links TRBV7-9 to TRBJ1-2, with 8 bases identical to TRBD1. The CDR3 is 13 amino acids. Trimming cost V 5 bases and J 4 bases; bases outside gene matches: 3. Germline V lookup: CDR1 SEHNR, CDR2 FQNEAQ (reference sequence). The CDR3 loop is CASSQDRGYGYTF. Here the CDR3 DNA reads TGTGCCAGCAGCCAAGACAGGGGCTATGGCTACACCTTC.

The chain employs TRBV6-4 and TRBJ1-1, with unresolved D. There are 13 residues in the CDR3. Germline CDR1 and CDR2: MRHNA and SNTAGT. V lost 6 bases to trimming and J lost 0 bases, with 8 bases between them. In nucleotides, the CDR3 is TGTGCCAGCAGCTTAAACATGAACACTGAAGCTTTCTTT. Encoded protein: CASSLNMNTEAFF.

In its sample, this clone was seen a few times. The chain joins TRBV2 to TRBJ1-2; D is possibly TRBD1 (6 bases). V lost 6 bases, J lost 4 bases, and 18 bases lay in between. The CDR3 totals 15 residues. Germline lookup yields CDR1 SNHLY and CDR2 FYNNEI. The CDR3 is CASRGGIGVGYGYTF. In DNA form, the CDR3 reads TGTGCCAGCAGAGGGGGAATAGGGGTGGGCTATGGCTACACCTTC.

This chain connects TRBV11-2 to TRBJ2-1; D possibly corresponds to TRBD2 (6 bases). V was trimmed by 0 bases and J by 5 bases, leaving 14 bases between them. Germline CDR1 reads SGHAT; CDR2 reads FQNNGV. This CDR3 has 16 amino acids. Here the CDR3 DNA reads TGTGCCAGCAGCTTAGAGTTGGAGCGGGCCAACAATGAGCAGTTCTTC. Translating it yields CASSLELERANNEQFF.

This clone turned up a few times. The chain uses TRBV7-2 and TRBJ2-7, with 9 bases identical to TRBD2. The CDR3 has 14 residues. Germline lookup yields CDR1 SGHTA and CDR2 FQGNSA. V dropped 2 bases and J dropped 6; count of bases not matched to a gene: 5. This CDR3 reads CASSLKSGRSEQYF. Here the CDR3 DNA reads TGTGCCAGCAGCTTAAAAAGCGGGAGGAGCGAGCAGTACTTC.

About this clone itself: Other DNA sequences in this sample translate to the same CDR3. The chain combines TRBV5-1 with TRBJ2-7; 13 nucleotides match TRBD2. CDR3 length equals 15 residues. J was trimmed by 4 bases and V by 0 bases; bases with no gene match: 1. CDR1 and CDR2 (germline): SGHRS, YFSETQ. DNA for the CDR3: TGCGCCAGCAGCTTGGGACTAGCGGGAGGTTACGAGCAGTACTTC. As protein: CASSLGLAGGYEQYF.

Worth noting for this clone: One end of the junction is discordant with germline, which a read error may explain. This chain links TRBV11-2 with TRBJ2-7; the match to TRBD2 covers 9 bases. The germline gives CDR1 SGHAT, CDR2 FQNNGV. This CDR3 is built from 13 residues. The CDR3 DNA reads as TGTGCCAGCAGTGTAATCGCGGGAGGGTCCCACCCCTTC. Its protein is CASSVIAGGSHPF.

The sample holds a few counts of this clone. V gene TRBV28 combines with J gene TRBJ2-5, with 9 bases lining up with TRBD2. Near its end, the DNA agrees better with TRBJ2-7, so the J call may be wrong. In germline, CDR1 is MDHEN, CDR2 SYDVKM. The CDR3 covers 13 residues. Here the CDR3 reads CASRAGLAGEQYF. The CDR3 DNA follows: TGTGCCAGCAGGGCGGGACTAGCTGGCGAGCAGTACTTC.

This clone has more than one count but fewer than ten. A read error may produce the germline difference seen at one junction end. This sequence joins TRBV2 and TRBJ2-7; TRBD2 agrees at 8 bases. The germline CDR1 and CDR2 sequences are SNHLY and FYNNEI. There are 13 residues in the CDR3. CDR3 DNA sequence: TGTGCCAGCAGTCAAGCGGGAGTGTACGAGCAGTACTTC. Amino acids: CASSQAGVYEQYF.

DNA for the CDR3: TGTGCCAGCAGTTACTTGGGACTAGCGGGAGAGACCCAGTACTTC. It specifies CASSYLGLAGETQYF. V is TRBV6-5 and J is TRBJ2-5, with 12 bases matching TRBD2. CDR1 and CDR2 from the germline V gene are MNHEY and SVGAGI. CDR3 length: 15 residues. V shed 1 base, J shed 4 bases, and the junction held 1 base outside the gene matches.

The CDR3 region is CAIHSGTTSIEQYF. CDR3 coding DNA: TGTGCCATCCACTCCGGGACTACGTCAATCGAGCAGTACTTC. The chain recombines TRBV10-3 with TRBJ2-7; 7 nucleotides agree with TRBD2. Trimming removed 8 bases from V and 6 bases from J; junction bases left unmatched: 13. Germline CDR1 is ENHRY and CDR2 is SYGVKD. The CDR3 runs to 14 residues.